This T cell receptor beta chain was captured by sequencing in a study of PD-L1 blockade in urothelial cancer. Study overall: Beginning in about 2014, patients received atezolizumab, given as 1,200 mg intravenously every 3 weeks. The study recovered a median of 141,255 T cells per blood sample.

Time point in this sample: peripheral blood 6 weeks after treatment start. V was pared by 5 bases and J by 4 bases, with 14 bases between. Germline V CDR1 and CDR2: MNHEY, SVGAGI. The CDR3 has 14 amino acids. The data were produced by immunoSEQ multiplex PCR, yet TCRdb's version contains in-frame clones alone and is incomplete. The table includes around 100,000 clones, around 93% detected once. The chain combines TRBV6-5 with TRBJ1-2; TRBD1 is a possible D gene (6 bases). This TCR was recovered from a man between 60 and 75 years old with urothelial cancer. Here the sequenced sample was PBMCs, taken around atezolizumab (anti-PD-L1) treatment. CDR3 residues: CASSQSGVGYGYTF. The CDR3 DNA follows: TGTGCCAGCAGTCAGTCAGGGGTGGGCTATGGCTACACCTTC.